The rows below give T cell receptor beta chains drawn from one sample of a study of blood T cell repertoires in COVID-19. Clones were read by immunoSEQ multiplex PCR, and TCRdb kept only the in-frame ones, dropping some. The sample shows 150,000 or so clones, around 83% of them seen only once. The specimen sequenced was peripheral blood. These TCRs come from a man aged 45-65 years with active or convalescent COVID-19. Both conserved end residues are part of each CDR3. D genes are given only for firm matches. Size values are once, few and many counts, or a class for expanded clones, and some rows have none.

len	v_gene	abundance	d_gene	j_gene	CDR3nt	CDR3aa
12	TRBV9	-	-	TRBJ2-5	TGTGCCAGCAGCGTAACTGGAGAGACCCAGTACTTC	CASSVTGETQYF
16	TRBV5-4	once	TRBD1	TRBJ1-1	TGTGCCAGCAGCTTGGAGGGGCGCAGGGGGAGTACTGAAGCTTTCTTT	CASSLEGRRGSTEAFF
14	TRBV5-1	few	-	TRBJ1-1	TGCGCCAGCAGCCTGGACGGTGGTAACACTGAAGCTTTCTTT	CASSLDGGNTEAFF
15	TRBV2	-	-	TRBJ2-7	TGTGCCAGCAGGGGGGGGCAGGGAAGCTCCTACGAGCAGTACTTC	CASRGGQGSSYEQYF
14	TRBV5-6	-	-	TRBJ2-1	TGTGCCAGCAGCTTGTGGGCCTCCTACAATGAGCAGTTCTTC	CASSLWASYNEQFF
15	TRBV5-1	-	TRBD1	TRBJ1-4	TGCGCCAGCAGCTTGGGACAGGGGGCTCGTGAAAAACTGTTTTTT	CASSLGQGAREKLFF
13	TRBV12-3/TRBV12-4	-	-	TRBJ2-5	TGTGCCAGCAGTGAACAGGAGTTCGTGGCCCAGTACTTC	CASSEQEFVAQYF
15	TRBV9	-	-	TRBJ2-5	TGTGCCAGCAGCTATAGGGGAGGAGGGCAAGAGACCCAGTACTTC	CASSYRGGGQETQYF
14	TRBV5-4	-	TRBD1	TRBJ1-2	TGTGCCAGCAGCTTGGATGAGGCAGGGGGCGGCTACACCTTC	CASSLDEAGGGYTF
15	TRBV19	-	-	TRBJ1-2	TGTGCCAGTAGTACAGAACCGGGGGGCGTATATGGCTACACCTTC	CASSTEPGGVYGYTF
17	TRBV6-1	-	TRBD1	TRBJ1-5	TGTGCCAGCAGTGGTTTGTTGGGACAGGGGGCAAATCAGCCCCAGCATTTT	CASSGLLGQGANQPQHF
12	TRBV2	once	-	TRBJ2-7	TGTGCCAGCCGGGACATAGACTACGAGCAGTACTTC	CASRDIDYEQYF
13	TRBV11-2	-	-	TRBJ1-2	TGTGCCAGCAGTCCGGACAGAGACTATGGCTACACCTTC	CASSPDRDYGYTF
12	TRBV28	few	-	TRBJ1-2	TGTGCCAGCAGTCGAGGCAACTATGGCTACACCTTC	CASSRGNYGYTF
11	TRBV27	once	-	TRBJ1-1	TGTGCCAGCAGTTTGAGAAACCAAGCTTTCTTT	CASSLRNQAFF
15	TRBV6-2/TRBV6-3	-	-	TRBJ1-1	TGTGCCAGCAGTCTAGATATAATTCTGAACACTGAAGCTTTCTTT	CASSLDIILNTEAFF
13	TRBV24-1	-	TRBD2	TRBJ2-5	TGTGCCACCAGCCCTAGCGGGAGGCAGACCCAGTACTTC	CATSPSGRQTQYF
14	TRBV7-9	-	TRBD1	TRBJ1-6	TGTGCCAGCACAGCACCCAGACAGGGGTCACCCCTCCACTTT	CASTAPRQGSPLHF
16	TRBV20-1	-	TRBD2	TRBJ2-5	TGCAGTGCTAGTCGCGGACTAGCGGGGGGGCGAAAGACCCAGTACTTC	CSASRGLAGGRKTQYF
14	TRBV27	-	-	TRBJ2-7	TGTGCCAGCTCCAGGGGAGCGGGGTCCTACGAGCAGTACTTC	CASSRGAGSYEQYF
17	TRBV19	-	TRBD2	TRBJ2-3	TGTGCCAGTACCTATGGATCCAGCGGGGTGATCACAGATACGCAGTATTTT	CASTYGSSGVITDTQYF
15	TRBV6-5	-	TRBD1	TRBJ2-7	TGTGCCAGCCAGAGTCGACAGGGGCCATCCTACGAGCAGTACTTC	CASQSRQGPSYEQYF
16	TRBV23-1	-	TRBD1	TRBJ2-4	TGCGCCAGCAGTCAACAATTCCGGGACAGGGTTCACATTCAGTACTTC	CASSQQFRDRVHIQYF
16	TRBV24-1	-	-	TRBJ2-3	TGTGCCACCAGTGCTGGGGGGGCGGGGATAACAGATACGCAGTATTTT	CATSAGGAGITDTQYF
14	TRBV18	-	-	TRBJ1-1	TGTGCCAGCTCACCATTAACATCTGACACTGAAGCTTTCTTT	CASSPLTSDTEAFF
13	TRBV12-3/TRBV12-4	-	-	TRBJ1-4	TGTGCCAGCAGTTCCAACAAAGATGAAAAACTGTTTTTT	CASSSNKDEKLFF
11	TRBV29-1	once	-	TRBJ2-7	TGCAGCGTCTGTCAGGGTGACGAGCAGTACTTC	CSVCQGDEQYF
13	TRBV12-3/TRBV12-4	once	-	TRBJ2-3	TGTGCCAGCCGCGGGTGGGAGGCAGATACGCAGTATTTT	CASRGWEADTQYF
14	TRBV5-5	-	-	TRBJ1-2	TGTGCCAGCAGCTTGGCCGAGGGTAACTATGGCTACACCTTC	CASSLAEGNYGYTF
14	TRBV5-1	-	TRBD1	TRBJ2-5	TGCGCCAGCAGCTTGGATGCAGGGGGTGAGACCCAGTACTTC	CASSLDAGGETQYF
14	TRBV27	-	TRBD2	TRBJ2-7	TGTGCCAGCAGTCTAGCGGGAGGGTCGGGAGAGCAGTACTTC	CASSLAGGSGEQYF
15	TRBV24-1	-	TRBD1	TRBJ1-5	TGTGCCACCAGTGGGGACAGATGGGGGCATCAGCCCCAGCATTTT	CATSGDRWGHQPQHF
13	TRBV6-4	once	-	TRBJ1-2	TGTGCCAGCAGTTCGAGGGGGAGCGGTGGCTACACCTTC	CASSSRGSGGYTF
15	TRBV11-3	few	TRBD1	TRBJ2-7	TGTGCCAGCAGCCCCGGGGACAGGAGCTCCTACGAGCAGTACTTC	CASSPGDRSSYEQYF
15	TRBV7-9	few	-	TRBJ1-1	TGTGCCAGCAGCTTATTGCAGGGGAGTAACACTGAAGCTTTCTTT	CASSLLQGSNTEAFF
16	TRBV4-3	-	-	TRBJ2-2	TGCGCCAGCAGCCAAGTAGGCGGAGTGTACACCGGGGAGCTGTTTTTT	CASSQVGGVYTGELFF
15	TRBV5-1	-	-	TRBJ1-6	TGCGCCAGCAGCTTGGGGCGGGGGCAGAATTCACCCCTCCACTTT	CASSLGRGQNSPLHF
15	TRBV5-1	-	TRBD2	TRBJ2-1	TGCGCCAGCAGCTTGGCAGGACTAGCGGGCAATGAGCAGTTCTTC	CASSLAGLAGNEQFF
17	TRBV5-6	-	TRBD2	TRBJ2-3	TGTGCCAGCAGCTTCTCTTTCGCGGGAGGGGAGACAGATACGCAGTATTTT	CASSFSFAGGETDTQYF
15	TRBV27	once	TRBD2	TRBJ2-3	TGTGCCAGCTTGCGGAGCGGGGGGGCTCCTGATACGCAGTATTTT	CASLRSGGAPDTQYF
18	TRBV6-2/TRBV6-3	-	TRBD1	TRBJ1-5	TGTGCCAGCAGTTACTTACCTCCCGGGACAGGGGACAATCAGCCCCAGCATTTT	CASSYLPPGTGDNQPQHF